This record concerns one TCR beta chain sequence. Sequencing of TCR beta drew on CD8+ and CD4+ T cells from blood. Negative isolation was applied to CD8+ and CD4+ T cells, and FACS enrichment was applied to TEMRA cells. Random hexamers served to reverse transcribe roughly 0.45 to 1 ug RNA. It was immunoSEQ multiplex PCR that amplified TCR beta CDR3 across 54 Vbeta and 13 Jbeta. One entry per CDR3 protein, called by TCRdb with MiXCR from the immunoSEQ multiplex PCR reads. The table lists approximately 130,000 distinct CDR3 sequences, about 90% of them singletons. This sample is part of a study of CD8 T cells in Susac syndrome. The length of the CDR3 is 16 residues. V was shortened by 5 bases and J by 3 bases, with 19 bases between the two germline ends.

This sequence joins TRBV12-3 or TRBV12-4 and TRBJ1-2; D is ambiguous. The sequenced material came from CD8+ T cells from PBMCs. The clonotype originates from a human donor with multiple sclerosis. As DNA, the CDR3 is TGTGCCAGCAGTGGGGATAGGGCCACCGACGACTATGGCTACACCTTC. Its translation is CASSGDRATDDYGYTF.